What follows are 17 T cell receptor beta chains derived from one specimen sequenced in a study of blood T cell repertoires in COVID-19. The repertoire was sequenced with immunoSEQ multiplex PCR; TCRdb's copy has only in-frame clones and lacks some. The sample holds hundreds of thousands of clones, about 88% seen once. The sample comprised peripheral blood. These receptor sequences come from an older woman with COVID-19, enrolled during active disease.

The chain recombines TRBV27 with TRBJ1-3, with TRBD1 as a possible D gene (5 bases). CDR1 is MNHEY, CDR2 SMNVEV, per germline (reference sequence). The germline V and J ends were trimmed by 6 bases and 2 bases, with 11 bases remaining between them. This CDR3 contains 14 residues. The CDR3 loop is CASRQAGAGNTIYF. CDR3 nucleotides: TGTGCCAGCAGGCAGGCGGGGGCTGGAAACACCATATATTTT.

V and J are TRBV7-9 and TRBJ1-6, with D possibly matching TRBD1 (5 bases). Germline-derived CDR1 and CDR2 are SEHNR and FQNEAQ (reference sequence). The germline V and J ends were trimmed by 5 bases and 3 bases, with 14 bases remaining between them. This CDR3 spans 16 amino acids. The CDR3 sequence: CASSTTGHDYNSPLHF. In DNA, the CDR3 is TGTGCCAGCAGCACAACCGGACATGACTATAATTCACCCCTCCACTTT.

The rearrangement uses TRBV4-3 and TRBJ1-1, with TRBD1 as a possible D gene (5 bases). Germline lookup yields CDR1 LGHNA and CDR2 YSLEER. Trimming took 5 bases from V and 0 from J, leaving 16 bases between them. The CDR3 covers 16 residues. The CDR3 DNA is TGCGCCAGCAGCGGAGCACAGGTGTCTTTGAACACTGAAGCTTTCTTT. This sequence encodes CASSGAQVSLNTEAFF.

V and J are TRBV4-3 and TRBJ2-3; D is uncertain. Germline V gene sequence: CDR1 LGHNA, CDR2 YSLEER. This CDR3 has 14 residues. V lost 0 bases and J lost 0, with 4 bases in between. The DNA for the CDR3 is TGCGCCAGCAGCCAAGATTATAGCACAGATACGCAGTATTTT. It is translated as CASSQDYSTDTQYF.

This chain joins TRBV11-3 and TRBJ1-1; maybe TRBD1 (5 bases). CDR3 length: 16 amino acids. Trimming pared 1 base from V and 5 bases from J, leaving 17 bases between. Germline V gene sequence: CDR1 SGHNT, CDR2 YENEEA. This CDR3 is CASSLGPRGKLTEAFF. The CDR3 DNA is TGTGCCAGCAGCTTAGGCCCCCGGGGGAAATTGACTGAAGCTTTCTTT.

The chain employs TRBV4-3 and TRBJ2-3, with D uncertain. The CDR3 is 13 residues long. The germline CDR1 and CDR2 sequences are LGHNA and YSLEER. Deletions cut 0 bases from V and 8 bases from J, with 9 bases between. CDR3 region: CASSQENRGTQYF. CDR3 coding DNA: TGCGCCAGCAGCCAAGAAAATCGAGGTACGCAGTATTTT.

This chain joins TRBV19 and TRBJ1-3; D possibly corresponds to TRBD1 (6 bases). CDR3 length equals 14 residues. Trimming pared 3 bases from V and 0 bases from J, leaving 6 bases between. The germline gives CDR1 LNHDA, CDR2 SQIVND (reference sequence). The chain's CDR3 is CASSIRGSGNTIYF. The CDR3, as DNA: TGTGCCAGTAGTATCAGGGGCTCTGGAAACACCATATATTTT.

The CDR3 nucleotides read TGTGCCTGGAGTGTAGGGGGTACCCTCCCACCCCAGCATTTT. It is translated as CAWSVGGTLPPQHF. The V and J genes are TRBV30 and TRBJ1-5; D possibly corresponds to TRBD1 (6 bases). The germline gives CDR1 GTSNPN, CDR2 SVGIG (reference sequence). This CDR3 has 14 residues. V shed 0 bases and J shed 10 bases, with 16 bases lying between them.

This chain links TRBV15 with TRBJ2-3, with TRBD2 matching over 7 bases. The CDR3 consists of 18 residues. Germline values: CDR1 LNHNV, CDR2 YYDKDF (reference sequence). V was pared by 3 bases and J by 7 bases, with 19 bases of the junction left unmatched. CDR3 amino acids: CATSRKGLSGGTINTQYF. CDR3 in DNA: TGTGCCACCAGCAGGAAAGGGCTTTCTGGGGGGACTATAAATACGCAGTATTTT.

This clone showed up just once. The chain recombines TRBV15 with TRBJ1-4; no clear D. This CDR3 spans 13 amino acids. V gave up 0 bases and J gave up 5 bases, with 4 bases separating them. The germline V gene has CDR1 LNHNV and CDR2 YYDKDF (reference sequence). The CDR3 DNA is TGTGCCACCAGCAGAGATCGGAATGAAAAACTGTTTTTT. Protein sequence: CATSRDRNEKLFF. Combining the CDR3 with reference TRBV15 and TRBJ1-4 gives the whole variable domain DAMVIQNPRYQVTQFGKPVTLSCSQTLNHNVMYWYQQKSSQAPKLLFHYYDKDFNNEADTPDNFQSRRPNTSFCFLDIRSPGLGDTAMYLCATSRDRNEKLFFGSGTQLSVL.

This chain uses TRBV24-1 with TRBJ2-3; TRBD2 agrees at 8 bases. Germline CDR1 and CDR2: KGHDR and SFDVKD. The CDR3 has 14 residues. V dropped 4 bases and J dropped 6; count of bases not matched to a gene: 5. The CDR3 bases are TGTGCCACCAGTGACCAGGCGGGGGGCGATACGCAGTATTTT. Encoded protein: CATSDQAGGDTQYF.

The V call is TRBV30, the J call TRBJ1-2, with 10 bases matching TRBD1. Germline loops: CDR1 GTSNPN, CDR2 SVGIG (reference sequence). The CDR3 is 13 amino acids. With V trimmed by 0 bases and J by 6 bases, 1 base remained unmatched. CDR3 sequence (DNA): TGTGCCTGGAGTGTCGGGACAGGGGATGGCTACACCTTC. It is translated as CAWSVGTGDGYTF.

The chain joins TRBV5-1 to TRBJ2-3; D is unclear. V was clipped by 0 bases and J by 0 bases, with 11 bases between them. CDR1 and CDR2 (germline): SGHRS, YFSETQ. The CDR3 length is 16 residues. CDR3 DNA sequence: TGCGCCAGCAGCTTGGCCGTCCTAACTAGCACAGATACGCAGTATTTT. Its protein is CASSLAVLTSTDTQYF.

The chain joins TRBV30 to TRBJ2-7, with D possibly TRBD1 on 5 matching bases. The CDR3 loop spans 12 amino acids. The V and J ends lost 7 bases and 2 bases respectively, with 12 bases between them. Per the germline V gene, CDR1 is GTSNPN and CDR2 is SVGIG (reference sequence). CDR3 amino acids: CALIDRAYEQYF. The DNA of the CDR3 is TGTGCCTTAATAGACAGAGCCTACGAGCAGTACTTC.

This clone was seen once. CDR3 loop: CASSLVGQGVMNEQFF. The CDR3 bases are TGTGCCAGCAGCTTAGTGGGCCAGGGGGTAATGAATGAGCAGTTCTTC. The V call is TRBV7-2, the J call TRBJ2-1; 7 nucleotides align to TRBD1. Germline loops: CDR1 SGHTA, CDR2 FQGNSA. After removal of 1 base from V and 7 bases from J, the junction contained 10 bases not matched to a gene. The CDR3 spans 16 residues.

The V call is TRBV4-1, the J call TRBJ2-4; D not resolved. In germline, CDR1 is MGHRA, CDR2 YSYEKL. This CDR3 has 15 residues. V lost 0 bases and J 1 base, leaving 7 bases between the germline ends. CDR3 loop: CASSQEGWAKNIQYF. In nucleotides, the CDR3 is TGCGCCAGCAGCCAAGAGGGCTGGGCCAAAAACATTCAGTACTTC.

This chain connects TRBV5-4 to TRBJ1-2; 7 bases align to TRBD1. J was trimmed by 0 bases and V by 6 bases; bases with no gene match: 5. The germline CDR1 and CDR2 sequences are SGHNT and YYREEE (reference sequence). This CDR3 region has 14 residues. The CDR3 DNA sequence: TGTGCCAGCACCCTGGACAGGTCTAACTATGGCTACACCTTC. It translates to CASTLDRSNYGYTF.